This is a list of T cell receptor beta chains from one sample in a study of blood T cell repertoires in COVID-19. Using immunoSEQ multiplex PCR, the repertoire was profiled, and TCRdb retains in-frame clones only, with some absent. The sample has 250,000 to 350,000 clones; roughly 83% are singletons. Sequencing was carried out using peripheral blood. The receptor source for this set is a human donor with COVID-19, enrolled during active disease. The donor label of this sample is uncertain. Each CDR3 is given with its conserved first and last residue. The order of the fields is V gene, CDR3 protein.

V: TRBV2
CDR3: CASTGSGASRSIGNEQFF

V: TRBV11-2
CDR3: CASSFSSQASAGELFF

V: TRBV19
CDR3: CASSVQPRRANEKLFF

V: TRBV29-1
CDR3: CSVVQAGNTEAFF

V: TRBV28
CDR3: CASRLGGAWYGYTF

V: TRBV27
CDR3: CASSFWGGTEAFF

V: TRBV30
CDR3: CAWSRSGSFPDTQYF

V: TRBV30
CDR3: CARRLPPSGRMGEQFF

V: TRBV19
CDR3: CASSMDRGQTDTQYF

V: TRBV19
CDR3: CASSIDPRGQGAPGELFF

V: TRBV7-9
CDR3: CASSPIQGSSYNEQFF

V: TRBV28
CDR3: CASSLRRGRRVNSPLHF

V: TRBV7-2
CDR3: CASSLERRGGEAFF

V: TRBV28
CDR3: CASSGGGRYGYTF

V: TRBV2
CDR3: CASSGEGTQPQHF

V: TRBV7-7
CDR3: CASSLAISTSGSADTQYF

V: TRBV5-5
CDR3: CASSLAIGSPYEQYF

V: TRBV7-3
CDR3: CASSSLANTGELFF

V: TRBV7-2
CDR3: CASSLRQGPPNTGELFF

V: TRBV27
CDR3: CASRKGLNEKLFF

V: TRBV20-1
CDR3: CSASPGGQASGYTF

V: TRBV28
CDR3: CASSRYRAADTGELFF

V: TRBV7-8
CDR3: CASSPRLRTSGSYEQYF

V: TRBV3-1/TRBV3-2
CDR3: CASSQTQRARGLGNEQFF

V: TRBV7-2
CDR3: CASSLDQGRDTIYF

V: TRBV9
CDR3: CASSGTSGNEQFF

V: TRBV11-2
CDR3: CASSLVGSQSADTQYF

V: TRBV12-3/TRBV12-4
CDR3: CATSAGARTEAFF

V: TRBV19
CDR3: CASSRRSGTGGNQPQHF

V: TRBV28
CDR3: CASHLDRVGNQPQHF

V: TRBV10-3
CDR3: CAISEWGSSYEQYF

V: TRBV5-1
CDR3: CASSSTHPGQDNSPLHF

V: TRBV12-5
CDR3: CASGRTEPNQPQHF

V: TRBV19
CDR3: CASSMDRRDQPQHF

V: TRBV5-1
CDR3: CASSPGHRNTIYF

V: TRBV28
CDR3: CASSLSRDGLYYGYTF

V: TRBV25-1
CDR3: CASSHPEGASNEKLFF